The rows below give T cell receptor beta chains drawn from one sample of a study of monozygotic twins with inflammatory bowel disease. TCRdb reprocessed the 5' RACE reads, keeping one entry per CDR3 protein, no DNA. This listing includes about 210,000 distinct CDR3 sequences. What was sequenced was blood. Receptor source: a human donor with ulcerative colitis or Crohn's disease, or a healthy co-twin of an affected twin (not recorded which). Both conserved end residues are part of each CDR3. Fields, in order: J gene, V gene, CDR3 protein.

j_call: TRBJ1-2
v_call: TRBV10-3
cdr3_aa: CAISEPTTSRARGYTF

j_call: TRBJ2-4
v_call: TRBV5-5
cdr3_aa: CASSRASRGPKNIQYF

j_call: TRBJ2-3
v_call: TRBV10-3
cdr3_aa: CATQGLTGDADTQYF

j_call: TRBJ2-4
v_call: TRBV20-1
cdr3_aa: CSARDPDRGQAKNIQYF

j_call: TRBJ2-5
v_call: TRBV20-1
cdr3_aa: CSARSISGGAQETQYF

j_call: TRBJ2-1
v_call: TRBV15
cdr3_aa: CATSRDPNRVDNEQFF

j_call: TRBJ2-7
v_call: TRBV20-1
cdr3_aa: CSGRGGGTGTYEQYF

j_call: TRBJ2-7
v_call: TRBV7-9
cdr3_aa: CASNGEGYEQYF

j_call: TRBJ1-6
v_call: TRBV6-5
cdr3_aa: CASSYLWTEDSPLHF

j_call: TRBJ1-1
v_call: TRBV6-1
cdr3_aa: CASSKSGGRTEAFF

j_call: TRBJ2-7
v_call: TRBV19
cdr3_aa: CASSALDGTSEQYF

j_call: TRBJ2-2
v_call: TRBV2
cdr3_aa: CASKLAGANTGELFF

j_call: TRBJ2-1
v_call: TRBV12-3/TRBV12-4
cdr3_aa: CASSFWGGANNEQFF

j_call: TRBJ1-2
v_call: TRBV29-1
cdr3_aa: CSASGQGVGYTF

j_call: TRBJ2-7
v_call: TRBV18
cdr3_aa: CASSPRTGVGEQYF

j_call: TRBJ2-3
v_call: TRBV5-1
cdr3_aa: CASSSGASTDTQYF

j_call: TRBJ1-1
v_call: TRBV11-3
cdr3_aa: CASSPRITEAFF

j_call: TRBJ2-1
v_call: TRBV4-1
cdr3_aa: CASSQLAGGGNEQFF

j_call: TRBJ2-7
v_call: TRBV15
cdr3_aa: CATSRDGYEQYF

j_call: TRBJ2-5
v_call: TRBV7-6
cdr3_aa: CASSPPSRTSGGFNSATQYF

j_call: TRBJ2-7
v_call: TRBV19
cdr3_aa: CASSITGQGYEQYF

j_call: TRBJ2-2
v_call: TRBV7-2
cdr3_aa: CASSLKSGGGAPGELFF

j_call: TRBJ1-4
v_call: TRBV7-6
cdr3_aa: CASSLNVIQGEKLFF

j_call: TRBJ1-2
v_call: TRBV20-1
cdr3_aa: CSARDLTYGYTF

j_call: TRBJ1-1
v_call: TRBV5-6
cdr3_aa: CASSVTGRKGTEAFF

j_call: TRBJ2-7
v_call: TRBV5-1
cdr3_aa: CASSSSDSGVGQYF

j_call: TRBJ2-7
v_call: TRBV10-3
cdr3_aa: CAISELQESYEQYF

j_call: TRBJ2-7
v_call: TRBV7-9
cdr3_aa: CASSLVMGTEDYEQYF

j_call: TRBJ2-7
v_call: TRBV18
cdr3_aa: CASSVFGTGPDEQYF

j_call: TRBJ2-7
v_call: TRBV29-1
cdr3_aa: CSVGGGRNEQYF

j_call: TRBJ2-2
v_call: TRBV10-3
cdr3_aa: CAISDQGNTGELFF

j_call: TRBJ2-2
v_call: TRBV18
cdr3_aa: CASSPPTGTGENTGELFF